The 27 T cell receptor beta chains below come from one sample, sequenced in a study of cytomegalovirus exposure and HLA in healthy donors. PCR used 60 Vbeta primers and 13 Jbeta primers. Generated by immunoSEQ multiplex PCR, the TCRdb table keeps only in-frame clones and is missing some. The profile shows 100,000 to 150,000 clones, 75% to 90% of them singletons. The sequenced material came from PBMCs. The receptors stem from a woman in her thirties or forties in good health and CMV-seronegative.

This chain links TRBV2 with TRBJ2-7; no reliable D call. Germline V gene sequence: CDR1 SNHLY, CDR2 FYNNEI. There are 12 residues in the CDR3. Trimming pared 9 bases from V and 2 bases from J, leaving 11 bases between. CDR3 amino acids: CASSKGTYEQYF. CDR3 sequence (DNA): TGTGCCAGTAGTAAAGGTACCTACGAGCAGTACTTC.

The V call is TRBV7-9, the J call TRBJ2-5; TRBD2 might be the D (6 bases). This CDR3 contains 14 residues. Trimming removed 4 bases at V and 5 bases at J, with 14 bases between. Germline V CDR1 and CDR2: SEHNR, FQNEAQ (reference sequence). The CDR3 nucleotides are TGTGCCAGCAGCTCGGCGGGATCCCGGGAGACCCAGTACTTC. Amino acids: CASSSAGSRETQYF.

The gene calls are TRBV11-2 and TRBJ2-7; 9 positions agree with TRBD2. The CDR3 covers 15 residues. The V gene's germline CDR1 is SGHAT and CDR2 FQNNGV. With V trimmed by 5 bases and J by 3 bases, 8 bases remained unmatched. The CDR3 DNA reads as TGTGCCAGCAGCACATTTAGCGGGGGTTACTACGAGCAGTACTTC. Amino acids: CASSTFSGGYYEQYF. Full variable domain (outside the CDR3, taken from reference TRBV11-2 and TRBJ2-7): EAGVAQSPRYKIIEKRQSVAFWCNPISGHATLYWYQQILGQGPKLLIQFQNNGVVDDSQLPKDRFSAERLKGVDSTLKIQPAKLEDSAVYLCASSTFSGGYYEQYFGPGTRLTVT.

This chain joins TRBV21-1 and TRBJ2-5; the table's D call, TRBD2, was not checked against the DNA. TRBV21-1 is an annotated pseudogene. The CDR3 consists of 12 residues. The CDR3 sequence is CANAGVRETQYF. The CDR3 bases are TGTGCCAACGCGGGAGTCCGGGAGACCCAGTACTTC.

The chain links TRBV5-1 to TRBJ2-7; TRBD2 matches at 9 bases. V was clipped by 0 bases and J by 9 bases; unmatched bases: 4. The length of the CDR3 is 13 residues. Germline-derived CDR1 and CDR2 are SGHRS and YFSETQ. The CDR3 loop reads CASSLASSGAQYF. The CDR3 DNA reads as TGCGCCAGCAGCTTGGCGTCTAGCGGGGCGCAGTACTTC.

Comment on this clone: The germline gene is not matched at one end of the junction; a read error may be the cause. V and J are TRBV7-7 and TRBJ1-1, with no clear D. Looked up from germline, CDR1 is SSHAT and CDR2 is FNYEAQ (reference sequence). CDR3 length: 13 residues. The CDR3 DNA sequence: TGTGCTAGCAGACCCGTTGGGAGCACTGAAGCTTTCTTT. Translating it yields CASRPVGSTEAFF.

This clone was counted a single time. The CDR3 protein is CATSRERLGQPQHF. Written as DNA, the CDR3 is TGTGCCACCAGCAGAGAGAGGTTAGGTCAGCCCCAGCATTTT. The V and J genes are TRBV15 and TRBJ1-5, with no clear D. CDR3 length: 14 amino acids. The V gene's germline CDR1 is LNHNV and CDR2 YYDKDF (reference sequence). Trimming shortened V by 0 bases and J by 6 bases, and 9 bases separated the two germline ends.

The chain has TRBV13 and TRBJ1-1, with TRBD1 as a possible D gene (6 bases). Trimming stripped 5 bases from V and 6 bases from J, with 16 bases between. This CDR3 has 14 residues. CDR1 is PRHDT and CDR2 is FYEKMQ in the germline V gene (reference sequence). This CDR3 reads CASSQLTGLAEAFF. CDR3 DNA: TGTGCCAGCAGCCAACTAACAGGGCTTGCTGAAGCTTTCTTT.

The chain uses TRBV7-9 and TRBJ1-2, with D possibly being TRBD1 (5 bases). CDR3 length equals 14 residues. Germline CDR1 reads SEHNR; CDR2 reads FQNEAQ (reference sequence). The CDR3 DNA follows: TGTTCTACCGAGCCCCTCGACAGCCGGGATGGCTACACCTTC. This gives the protein CSTEPLDSRDGYTF.

Notes on this clone: The junction departs from the called germline gene at one end, perhaps through a read error. The chain recombines TRBV28 with TRBJ1-5, with 7 bases aligning to TRBD1. The CDR3 has 11 residues. CDR1 is MDHEN, CDR2 SYDVKM, per germline. CDR3 residues: CASSLLGQRVF. DNA for the CDR3: TGTGCCAGCAGTTTATTGGGACAGCGGGTTTTT. The variable domain in full, with the rest retrieved from reference TRBV28 and TRBJ1-5, is DVKVTQSSRYLVKRTGEKVFLECVQDMDHENMFWYRQDPGLGLRLIYFSYDVKMKEKGDIPEGYSVSREKKERFSLILESASTNQTSMYLCASSLLGQRVFGDGTRLSIL.

The chain combines TRBV4-3 with TRBJ2-3, with 8 bases matching TRBD1. The CDR3 is 18 amino acids. The germline CDR1 and CDR2 sequences are LGHNA and YSLEER. The V and J ends lost 2 bases and 2 bases, in that order; junction bases with no gene match: 12. CDR3 DNA sequence: TGCGCCAGCAGCCAAACCAGGACAGGGACTCTCTACACAGATACGCAGTATTTT. Amino acid sequence: CASSQTRTGTLYTDTQYF.

The chain recombines TRBV6-5 with TRBJ1-6; maybe TRBD1 (5 bases). With 0 bases removed from V and 7 bases from J, the gap between germline ends came to 7 bases. The CDR3 covers 14 residues. Looked up from germline, CDR1 is MNHEY and CDR2 is SVGAGI. This CDR3 reads CASSYSEGNSPLHF. The CDR3 nucleotides are TGTGCCAGCAGTTACTCGGAGGGGAATTCACCCCTCCACTTT.

This clone showed up just a few times. V and J are TRBV5-6 and TRBJ1-6, with D uncertain. Per germline, CDR1 SGHDT and CDR2 YYEEEE. V shed 6 bases and J shed 5 bases, with 15 bases lying between them. The CDR3 runs to 15 residues. Written as DNA, the CDR3 is TGTGCCAGCACCGAATCGGGGTGGCATAATTCACCCCTCCACTTT. Translating it yields CASTESGWHNSPLHF.

This clone was detected only a few times. J is TRBJ1-6 and V is TRBV5-6; 8 bases fit TRBD1. Germline V gene sequence: CDR1 SGHDT, CDR2 YYEEEE. Trimming cost V 4 bases and J 8 bases; bases outside gene matches: 5. The CDR3 spans 14 residues. The CDR3 reads CASSEQGADSPLHF. CDR3 nucleotides: TGTGCCAGCAGCGAGCAGGGGGCGGATTCACCCCTCCACTTT.

V is TRBV27 and J is TRBJ2-5; possible D gene TRBD2, 6 bases. The germline V gene has CDR1 MNHEY and CDR2 SMNVEV (reference sequence). Deletions cut 2 bases from V and 4 bases from J, with 17 bases between. The length of the CDR3 is 16 residues. CDR3 sequence: CASSLGGVVSRETQYF. The CDR3 DNA follows: TGTGCCAGCAGTTTAGGCGGGGTCGTCTCGAGAGAGACCCAGTACTTC.

The chain has TRBV5-1 and TRBJ2-7, with D possibly being TRBD1 (6 bases). V dropped 1 base and J dropped 2 bases, with 10 bases sitting between them. The CDR3 sequence is 14 residues long. CDR1 is SGHRS and CDR2 is YFSETQ in the germline V gene. The CDR3 loop is CASSLTGRAYEQYF. CDR3 in DNA: TGCGCCAGCAGCTTGACAGGGCGAGCCTACGAGCAGTACTTC.

The CDR3 DNA reads as TGTGCCAGCAGCCTGACCGCGGACATTCAGTACTTC. Protein: CASSLTADIQYF. This chain joins TRBV11-2 and TRBJ2-4; D remains unclear. With 5 bases removed from V and 8 bases from J, the gap between germline ends came to 10 bases. This CDR3 is built from 12 residues. Germline CDR1 is SGHAT and CDR2 is FQNNGV.

This chain's CDR3 is CASSTGGLSGELFF. CDR3 coding DNA: TGTGCCAGCAGCACAGGGGGGTTAAGCGGGGAGCTGTTTTTT. The V call is TRBV28, the J call TRBJ2-2; 8 nucleotides line up with TRBD1. Germline CDR1 is MDHEN and CDR2 is SYDVKM. V lost 6 bases and J lost 7; bases outside the gene matches: 7. The CDR3 has 14 residues.

The rearrangement joins TRBV7-9 to TRBJ2-1, with 11 bases matching TRBD1. The CDR3 loop spans 15 amino acids. Germline V gene data show CDR1 as SEHNR and CDR2 as FQNEAQ (reference sequence). With V trimmed by 7 bases and J by 8 bases, 10 bases remained unmatched. The DNA of the CDR3 is TGTGCCAGCACTCCCGGGACAGGGGGTTGGGATGAGCAGTTCTTC. Amino acids: CASTPGTGGWDEQFF.

The chain has TRBV7-9 and TRBJ2-7; TRBD2 matches 9 bases. The CDR3 has 18 residues. Per germline, CDR1 SEHNR and CDR2 FQNEAQ (reference sequence). Unmatched junction bases numbered 11, after V lost 2 bases and J lost 0 bases. The CDR3 protein is CASSLWASGISFSYEQYF. DNA for the CDR3: TGTGCCAGCAGCTTATGGGCTAGCGGGATCTCATTCTCCTACGAGCAGTACTTC.

This chain uses TRBV5-1 with TRBJ2-3; 7 positions agree with TRBD2. The CDR3 runs 16 residues. Germline trimming cut 4 bases from V and 1 base from J; bases unmatched to any gene: 9. Germline V gene data show CDR1 as SGHRS and CDR2 as YFSETQ. The CDR3: CASSTWTSQGTDTQYF. CDR3 DNA: TGCGCCAGCAGCACGTGGACTAGTCAGGGCACAGATACGCAGTATTTT.

V gene TRBV6-6 combines with J gene TRBJ2-7, with D unclear. The V end lost 6 bases, the J end lost 1 base, and 13 bases lay between the germline ends. This CDR3 is built from 14 residues. Germline V gives CDR1 MNHNY, CDR2 SVGAGI (reference sequence). The CDR3 is CASSPEYLSYEQYF. The DNA of the CDR3 is TGTGCCAGCAGCCCCGAATACCTATCCTACGAGCAGTACTTC.

In DNA, the CDR3 is TGTGCCAGCGGCCGACAGGGGAATTCACCCCTCCACTTT. Amino acids: CASGRQGNSPLHF. This rearrangement joins TRBV2 to TRBJ1-6, with 8 bases lining up with TRBD1. V lost 8 bases to trimming and J lost 7 bases; unmatched junction nucleotides: 4. CDR1 and CDR2 from the germline V gene are SNHLY and FYNNEI. CDR3 size: 13 residues. Supplemented by reference TRBV2 and TRBJ1-6, the full variable domain reads EPEVTQTPSHQVTQMGQEVILRCVPISNHLYFYWYRQILGQKVEFLVSFYNNEISEKSEIFDDQFSVERPDGSNFTLKIRSTKLEDSAMYFCASGRQGNSPLHFGNGTRLTVT.

The chain is built from TRBV28 and TRBJ2-5; tentative D call: TRBD2 (6 bases). Per the germline V gene, CDR1 is MDHEN and CDR2 is SYDVKM. Trimming stripped 7 bases from V and 5 bases from J, with 17 bases between. This CDR3 has 14 amino acids. The CDR3: CASTTPRGRETQYF. DNA of the CDR3: TGTGCCAGCACTACCCCCCGGGGGAGGGAGACCCAGTACTTC.

The chain links TRBV7-2 to TRBJ1-5; no definite D call. CDR3 length: 15 residues. Germline V gene data show CDR1 as SGHTA and CDR2 as FQGNSA. The V end lost 1 base, the J end lost 0 bases, and 7 bases lay between the germline ends. CDR3 loop: CASSLDRASNQPQHF. The CDR3 DNA reads TGTGCCAGCAGCTTAGACAGAGCTAGCAATCAGCCCCAGCATTTT. The full variable domain, completed using reference TRBV7-2 and TRBJ1-5, is GAGVSQSPSNKVTEKGKDVELRCDPISGHTALYWYRQSLGQGLEFLIYFQGNSAPDKSGLPSDRFSAERTGGSVSTLTIQRTQQEDSAVYLCASSLDRASNQPQHFGDGTRLSIL.

CDR3 in DNA: TGTGCCAGCAGTTTAGGGGCAGGTTTCAATTCACCCCTCCACTTT. Amino acids: CASSLGAGFNSPLHF. The rearrangement uses TRBV27 and TRBJ1-6, with a weak D call TRBD1 (5 bases). V lost 2 bases to trimming and J lost 7 bases, with 12 bases between them. The CDR3 consists of 15 residues. Per the germline V gene, CDR1 is MNHEY and CDR2 is SMNVEV (reference sequence).

The chain recombines TRBV7-8 with TRBJ1-5, with 8 bases identical to TRBD1. CDR1 and CDR2 (germline): SGHVS, FQNEAQ. Losses at the gene ends were 1 base for V and 5 bases for J; bases not matched to a gene: 4. The CDR3 has 15 residues. CDR3 sequence: CASSLDRGFDQPQHF. The CDR3 DNA reads as TGTGCCAGCAGCTTAGACAGGGGGTTCGATCAGCCCCAGCATTTT.